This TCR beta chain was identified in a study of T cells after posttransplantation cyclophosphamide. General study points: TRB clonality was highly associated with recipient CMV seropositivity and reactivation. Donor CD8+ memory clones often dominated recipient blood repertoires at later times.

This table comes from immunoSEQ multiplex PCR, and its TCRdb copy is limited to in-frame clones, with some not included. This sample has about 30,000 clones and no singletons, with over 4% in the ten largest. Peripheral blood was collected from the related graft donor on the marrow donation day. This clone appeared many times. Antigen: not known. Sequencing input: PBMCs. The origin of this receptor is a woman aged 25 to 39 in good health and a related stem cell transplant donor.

This CDR3 reads CASSIAGVVEGYTF. The DNA for the CDR3 is TGTGCCAGTAGTATTGCAGGGGTTGTAGAAGGCTACACCTTC. V usage is TRBV19 and J usage is TRBJ1-2; tentatively, D is TRBD1 (6 bases). There are 14 residues in the CDR3. Between the trimmed V and J ends, which lost 3 bases and 8 bases, there was a span of 16 bases. Germline CDR1 and CDR2: LNHDA and SQIVND (reference sequence).